Following are 22 T cell receptor beta chains from one sample sequenced in a study of CD8 T cells in ankylosing spondylitis. TCRdb independently ran MiXCR on the 5' RACE reads; one entry per CDR3 protein. Counted here are approximately 130,000 distinct CDR3 sequences, over 10% occurring once; the ten biggest clones make up about 4%. The sample taken for sequencing was blood, either unsorted or a sorted T cell fraction (not recorded which). Receptors were obtained from a female donor with ankylosing spondylitis or in good health (not recorded which).

This clonotype was seen ten or more times. The chain employs TRBV15 and TRBJ1-1; TRBD1 might be the D (5 bases). This CDR3 region has 14 residues. Per germline, CDR1 LNHNV and CDR2 YYDKDF (reference sequence). Trimming took off 5 bases at V and 0 bases at J, with 10 bases between the two ends. The CDR3 protein is CATSAQGMNTEAFF. The CDR3 DNA follows: TGTGCCACCAGCGCTCAGGGCATGAACACTGAAGCTTTCTTT.

The J gene is TRBJ2-1, the V gene TRBV19, with 11 bases that match TRBD2. The CDR3 contains 16 residues. The junction had 8 bases not matched to a gene; V was cut back by 2 bases and J by 8 bases. Looked up from germline, CDR1 is LNHDA and CDR2 is SQIVND (reference sequence). CDR3 protein: CASSILAGGGGDEQFF. As DNA, the CDR3 is TGTGCCAGTAGTATACTAGCGGGAGGTGGGGGGGATGAGCAGTTCTTC.

This clonotype was recorded a few times. The chain joins TRBV5-1 to TRBJ2-7, with 7 bases that match TRBD1. V was clipped by 0 bases and J by 6 bases; unmatched bases: 3. The CDR3 totals 13 residues. Germline values: CDR1 SGHRS, CDR2 YFSETQ. CDR3 sequence (DNA): TGCGCCAGCAGCTTGGTGGACAGGCGCGAGCAGTACTTC. It yields the protein CASSLVDRREQYF.

The table lists this clonotype with many counts. The CDR3 DNA sequence: TGCGCCAGCAGCCCAGGGGCAGGGCAACAAGAGACCCAGTACTTC. It translates to CASSPGAGQQETQYF. The chain combines TRBV5-1 with TRBJ2-5; a possible D gene is TRBD1 (6 bases). The CDR3 totals 15 residues. Deletions cut 4 bases from V and 2 bases from J, with 15 bases between. The germline gives CDR1 SGHRS, CDR2 YFSETQ.

This clonotype was counted at least ten times. The genes are TRBV29-1 and TRBJ1-1; D is unclear. Trimming stripped 4 bases from V and 1 base from J, with 7 bases between. The CDR3 length is 12 residues. Germline V gene sequence: CDR1 SQVTM, CDR2 ANQGSEA. CDR3 region: CSVVRKNTEAFF. The DNA of the CDR3 is TGCAGCGTTGTCCGAAAGAACACTGAAGCTTTCTTT.

V is TRBV5-5 and J is TRBJ2-7; no reliable D call. This CDR3 is built from 12 residues. Trimming cost V 1 base and J 3 bases, with 5 bases left between them. Germline V lookup: CDR1 SGHKS, CDR2 YYEKEE (reference sequence). The CDR3: CASSLYGYEQYF. CDR3 in DNA: TGTGCCAGCAGCTTGTACGGCTACGAGCAGTACTTC.

This clonotype was counted at least ten times. The chain is built from TRBV20-1 and TRBJ2-1; D is possibly TRBD2 (6 bases). V dropped 3 bases and J dropped 4 bases, with 10 bases sitting between them. The CDR3 loop spans 13 amino acids. Germline values: CDR1 DFQATT, CDR2 SNEGSKA (reference sequence). CDR3 sequence (DNA): TGCAGTGCTAGGTGGCTAGCGTACAATGAGCAGTTCTTC. Translation gives CSARWLAYNEQFF.

There are many counts of this clonotype. This chain joins TRBV5-4 and TRBJ2-5; D may be TRBD2 (5 bases). From germline, CDR1 is SGHNT and CDR2 YYREEE (reference sequence). V was clipped by 0 bases and J by 3 bases, with 9 bases between them. This CDR3 comprises 14 residues. CDR3 sequence reads: CASSLARDKETQYF. CDR3 coding DNA: TGTGCCAGCAGCTTGGCCCGGGATAAAGAGACCCAGTACTTC.

Ten or more counts support this clonotype. The V call is TRBV9, the J call TRBJ1-5; the D is unclear. From germline, CDR1 is SGDLS and CDR2 YYNGEE. This CDR3 contains 14 residues. V shed 0 bases and J shed 4 bases, with 8 bases lying between them. CDR3 bases: TGTGCCAGCAGCGTAGGGGGTTCGAATCAGCCCCAGCATTTT. This translates into CASSVGGSNQPQHF. Variable domain in full (rest from reference TRBV9 and TRBJ1-5): DSGVTQTPKHLITATGQRVTLRCSPRSGDLSVYWYQQSLDQGLQFLIQYYNGEERAKGNILERFSAQQFPDLHSELNLSSLELGDSALYFCASSVGGSNQPQHFGDGTRLSIL.

This clonotype was observed at least ten times. The rearrangement links TRBV12-3 or TRBV12-4 to TRBJ1-2; 8 bases align to TRBD1. J lost 4 bases, V lost 6 bases, and 13 bases had no gene match. This CDR3 has 16 amino acids. The CDR3 spells CASSRETGAPSYGYTF. The CDR3 DNA reads as TGTGCCAGCAGCCGTGAGACAGGGGCGCCTTCCTATGGCTACACCTTC.

As to this clonotype: A clone one base away is much larger, so this may be a read error. The gene calls are TRBV10-3 and TRBJ2-3; D is possibly TRBD1 (6 bases). This CDR3 contains 13 residues. With 6 bases removed from V and 2 bases from J, the gap between germline ends came to 9 bases. Germline loops: CDR1 ENHRY, CDR2 SYGVKD. This CDR3 is CAIRDSPTDTQYF. The CDR3, as DNA: TGTGCCATCAGGGACAGCCCCACAGATACGCAGTATTTT.

This clonotype was counted a single time. The genes are TRBV7-2 and TRBJ1-2; TRBD1 matches at 8 bases. The CDR3 covers 15 residues. CDR1 is SGHTA and CDR2 is FQGNSA in the germline V gene. V shed 5 bases and J 1 base; nucleotides not matched to a gene: 6. CDR3 sequence: CASSLRTGNNYGYTF. The DNA for the CDR3 is TGTGCCAGCAGCCTTCGGACAGGGAATAACTATGGCTACACCTTC.

This clonotype occurred many times. This rearrangement joins TRBV6-5 to TRBJ2-7; D gene unclear. Germline CDR1 MNHEY, CDR2 SVGAGI. CDR3 size: 12 residues. V dropped 6 bases and J dropped 0 bases, with 6 bases sitting between them. The CDR3 DNA follows: TGTGCCAGCAGCTCTCCCTCCTACGAGCAGTACTTC. Its translation is CASSSPSYEQYF.

Ten or more counts support this clonotype. CDR3 in amino acids: CASSLEGVGYGYTF. Written as DNA, the CDR3 is TGCGCCAGCAGCTTGGAAGGGGTCGGCTATGGCTACACCTTC. The chain uses TRBV5-1 and TRBJ1-2, with TRBD1 as a possible D gene (5 bases). The CDR3 is made up of 14 amino acids. Germline CDR1 reads SGHRS; CDR2 reads YFSETQ. Deletions cut 0 bases from V and 4 bases from J, with 10 bases between.

This clonotype was picked up many times. The genes are TRBV19 and TRBJ2-2; TRBD1 aligns across 8 bases. Germline CDR1 is LNHDA and CDR2 is SQIVND (reference sequence). J gave up 2 bases and V 10 bases, and 6 bases lay outside the gene matches. The CDR3 consists of 14 residues. The CDR3 here is CATQDRANTGELFF. The CDR3 DNA sequence: TGTGCCACCCAGGACAGGGCCAACACCGGGGAGCTGTTTTTT.

There are many counts of this clonotype. This sequence joins TRBV5-1 and TRBJ2-1; no clear D gene. The germline V gene has CDR1 SGHRS and CDR2 YFSETQ. Trimming pared 0 bases from V and 4 bases from J, leaving 8 bases between. The CDR3 loop spans 14 amino acids. CDR3 nucleotides: TGCGCCAGCAGCTTGGCCTCCCCTTACAATGAGCAGTTCTTC. It specifies CASSLASPYNEQFF.

This clonotype was picked up many times. The chain links TRBV20-1 to TRBJ2-1; possible D gene TRBD1, 7 bases. Germline-derived CDR1 and CDR2 are DFQATT and SNEGSKA (reference sequence). The V and J ends lost 5 bases and 9 bases respectively, with 20 bases between them. This CDR3 is built from 14 residues. This CDR3 is CSARDSKEGSEQFF. The CDR3 bases are TGCAGTGCTCGGGACAGCAAGGAGGGGAGTGAGCAGTTCTTC.

In this sample, this clonotype turned up many times. This rearrangement joins TRBV30 to TRBJ1-2; 9 bases line up with TRBD1. The CDR3 has 12 amino acids. V trimming: 0 bases; J trimming: 13 bases; junction bases outside the gene matches: 6. From germline, CDR1 is GTSNPN and CDR2 SVGIG (reference sequence). The DNA of the CDR3 is TGTGCCTGGAGTGTACTCGGACAGGGGACCACCTTC. Translation: CAWSVLGQGTTF.

This clonotype was detected many times. The DNA of the CDR3 is TGTGCCAGCAGCTTACTAGCGGATGGCTCCTACGAGCAGTACTTC. Protein sequence: CASSLLADGSYEQYF. The chain is built from TRBV7-8 and TRBJ2-7; 7 bases map to TRBD2. The J segment lost 0 bases and the V segment lost 2 bases, leaving 4 bases of the junction unmatched. CDR1 SGHVS and CDR2 FQNEAQ come from the germline V gene. CDR3 size: 15 residues.

This clonotype appeared a few times. The CDR3 here is CAWRLADTQYF. The CDR3 coding sequence is TGTGCCTGGAGACTCGCAGATACGCAGTATTTT. The chain combines TRBV30 with TRBJ2-3; unclear D gene. The CDR3 loop spans 11 amino acids. Trimming shortened V by 3 bases and J by 4 bases, and 5 bases separated the two germline ends. The germline V gene encodes CDR1 GTSNPN and CDR2 SVGIG (reference sequence).

This clonotype occurred many times. CDR3 DNA sequence: TGTGCCAGCAGCCAATTCGCCTCCGGGGAGCTGTTTTTT. Its translation is CASSQFASGELFF. The genes are TRBV7-2 and TRBJ2-2; no firm D call. V was pared by 5 bases and J by 6 bases, with 10 bases between. Per germline, CDR1 SGHTA and CDR2 FQGNSA. This CDR3 spans 13 amino acids.

This clonotype appeared many times. The CDR3: CSVGNRYYGYTF. In DNA form, the CDR3 reads TGCAGCGTTGGGAATCGGTACTATGGCTACACCTTC. The genes are TRBV29-1 and TRBJ1-2; no firm D call. Trimming took 4 bases from V and 3 from J, leaving 9 bases between them. The CDR3 consists of 12 residues. Germline CDR1 and CDR2: SQVTM and ANQGSEA.